This T cell receptor beta chain was observed in a study of neurological immune-mediated disorders. General study findings and limits: The study phylogenetically grouped the repertoires of 18 of 34 multiple sclerosis patients into one related-CDR3 cluster, a possible signature.

V shed 0 bases and J shed 5 bases, with 15 bases lying between them. CDR1 is SGHDT, CDR2 YYEEEE, per germline. The CDR3 consists of 15 residues. With 10-nucleotide random UMIs, 5'RACE was used to make the cDNA. MiXCR, applied by TCRdb to the 5' RACE reads, yields one record per CDR3 protein. This table has about 60,000 distinct CDR3 sequences, 3.6% appearing once. This clonotype occurred many times. Its antigen is as yet unknown. The clonotype comes from a man aged 30 to 39 with multiple sclerosis. Input material: PBMCs. The chain couples TRBV5-6 to TRBJ2-7; maybe TRBD2 (5 bases). The CDR3 DNA is TGTGCCAGCAGCTTGGCCGAGGGTATGCAGAACGAGCAGTACTTC. Protein: CASSLAEGMQNEQYF.